The 10 T cell receptor beta chains below come from one sample, sequenced in a study of blood T cell repertoires in COVID-19. Generated by immunoSEQ multiplex PCR, the TCRdb table keeps only in-frame clones and is missing some. The sample contains fewer than 450,000 clones, 70% to 90% of which appear only once. Sequences were obtained from peripheral blood. These receptors all stem from a woman in her fifties or sixties with COVID-19, enrolled during active disease.

The chain recombines TRBV12-1 with TRBJ1-1. TRBV12-1 is tagged as a pseudogene. This CDR3 is built from 14 residues. CDR3: CASSKRGRPAEAFF. The CDR3 DNA reads as TGTGCCAGCTCAAAACGGGGGAGGCCCGCTGAAGCTTTCTTT.

The CDR3, as DNA: TGTGCCAGAGCACGAGGGGGGGGCCGCCGAGAGACCCAGTACTTC. It is translated as CARARGGGRRETQYF. The chain couples TRBV2 to TRBJ2-5; perhaps TRBD2 as D (7 bases). The CDR3 has 15 amino acids. V was trimmed by 9 bases and J by 4 bases, leaving 21 bases between them. Germline lookup yields CDR1 SNHLY and CDR2 FYNNEI. The full variable domain, in which reference TRBV2 and TRBJ2-5 provide the parts outside the CDR3, is EPEVTQTPSHQVTQMGQEVILRCVPISNHLYFYWYRQILGQKVEFLVSFYNNEISEKSEIFDDQFSVERPDGSNFTLKIRSTKLEDSAMYFCARARGGGRRETQYFGPGTRLLVL.

V is TRBV5-8 and J is TRBJ2-1; D is possibly TRBD1 (5 bases). This CDR3 region has 16 residues. V was trimmed by 4 bases and J by 7 bases, leaving 21 bases between them. Germline V gene data show CDR1 as SGHTS and CDR2 as YDEGEE. The CDR3, as DNA: TGTGCCAGCAGCCATATACCAGGTTGGGGCCGTAATGAGCAGTTCTTC. As protein: CASSHIPGWGRNEQFF.

The chain links TRBV21-1 to TRBJ1-1. TRBV21-1 constitutes a pseudogene. The CDR3 covers 16 residues. The CDR3 DNA is TGTGCCAGCAGCACAAATCTGGCCAGAGGGTTTACTGAAGCTTTCTTT. Translated: CASSTNLARGFTEAFF.

V and J are TRBV20-1 and TRBJ2-7; D is ambiguous. V shed 3 bases and J shed 1 base, with 16 bases lying between them. Germline assignment: CDR1 DFQATT and CDR2 SNEGSKA (reference sequence). There are 15 residues in the CDR3. CDR3 sequence reads: CSASDARTVSYEQYF. In DNA, the CDR3 is TGCAGTGCTAGTGACGCTAGAACGGTGTCCTACGAGCAGTACTTC.

This chain joins TRBV10-3 and TRBJ2-3; 10 bases align to TRBD2. There are 15 residues in the CDR3. V lost 7 bases, J lost 1 base, and 5 bases stayed unmatched. Germline V gives CDR1 ENHRY, CDR2 SYGVKD. The CDR3 spells CAITRGTSGTDTQYF. In DNA, the CDR3 is TGTGCCATCACCCGAGGGACTAGCGGCACAGATACGCAGTATTTT.

The chain couples TRBV28 to TRBJ1-4, with TRBD1 as a possible D gene (5 bases). The ends were cut back, 2 bases at V and 10 bases at J, with 23 bases in the middle. Germline V lookup: CDR1 MDHEN, CDR2 SYDVKM. CDR3 length: 17 residues. In nucleotides, the CDR3 is TGTGCCAGCAGTTTAAGGGCCCCGGGGGGAGGTGGGGCAAAACTGTTTTTT. Its protein product is CASSLRAPGGGGAKLFF.

This chain uses TRBV5-4 with TRBJ2-7; TRBD2 might be the D (5 bases). The CDR3 covers 14 residues. V lost 3 bases to trimming and J lost 2 bases, with 12 bases between them. Per germline, CDR1 SGHNT and CDR2 YYREEE (reference sequence). CDR3 nucleotide sequence: TGTGCCAGCAGCTCAGGACTGAATACCTACGAGCAGTACTTC. Protein: CASSSGLNTYEQYF.

This chain joins TRBV2 and TRBJ1-2, with 7 bases matching TRBD1. This CDR3 spans 18 amino acids. After removal of 10 bases from V and 7 bases from J, the junction contained 27 bases not matched to a gene. Germline V gives CDR1 SNHLY, CDR2 FYNNEI. The CDR3 is CATTTPTRRIDRESGYTF. The CDR3 nucleotides are TGTGCCACCACGACTCCTACTCGGAGAATAGACAGGGAAAGTGGCTACACCTTC.

V is TRBV6-5 and J is TRBJ2-1; 13 bases align to TRBD2. Losses at the gene ends were 6 bases for V and 6 bases for J; bases not matched to a gene: 5. The CDR3 extends over 15 amino acids. Looked up from germline, CDR1 is MNHEY and CDR2 is SVGAGI. CDR3 loop: CASRQLAGGGNEQFF. The CDR3 DNA is TGTGCCAGCAGGCAACTAGCGGGGGGGGGCAATGAGCAGTTCTTC.